A single sample is the source of the 11 T cell receptor beta chains below, sequenced in a study of human T cells and chemical hapten exposure. TCRdb recomputed calls from the RACE reads with MiXCR, one row per CDR3 protein. The sample lists about 380,000 distinct CDR3 sequences, 5.1% seen once, with 2.5% to 3% in the top ten. The time point was: pre-sensitization, week 0. Treatment indicated: therapeutic diphenylcyclopropenone sensitization with weekly scalp DPC. Sequences were derived from whole blood, sampled in connection with sensitization to the hapten diphenylcyclopropenone (DPC). All receptors derive from a woman aged 50 to 60 with alopecia areata. Some clones in this sample may be carry-over from other donors' samples.

The table lists this clonotype with many counts. This sequence joins TRBV7-9 and TRBJ2-3; 8 bases agree with TRBD2. After removal of 5 bases from V and 2 bases from J, the junction contained 6 bases not matched to a gene. The CDR3 spans 15 residues. Per germline, CDR1 SEHNR and CDR2 FQNEAQ (reference sequence). CDR3 sequence reads: CASSNSGVSTDTQYF. The CDR3 DNA follows: TGTGCCAGCAGCAATAGCGGGGTTTCCACAGATACGCAGTATTTT.

This clonotype was seen many times. As DNA, the CDR3 is TGTGCCAGCAGCCCCGGCCAGCCCCAGCATTTT. It encodes CASSPGQPQHF. The rearrangement joins TRBV28 to TRBJ1-5; D remains unclear. The CDR3 contains 11 residues. Per germline, CDR1 MDHEN and CDR2 SYDVKM. V was shortened by 6 bases and J by 7 bases, with 7 bases between the two germline ends.

The table lists this clonotype with many counts. CDR3 nucleotide sequence: TGTGCCACCCTCCCGGGACTAGCGGTCAGCACAGATACGCAGTATTTT. It codes for CATLPGLAVSTDTQYF. This sequence joins TRBV12-3 or TRBV12-4 and TRBJ2-3, with 11 bases aligning to TRBD2. This CDR3 is 16 amino acids long. V lost 10 bases to trimming and J lost 0 bases; unmatched junction nucleotides: 9.

The gene calls are TRBV20-1 and TRBJ1-6; tentatively, D is TRBD1 (5 bases). Germline CDR1 DFQATT, CDR2 SNEGSKA (reference sequence). The CDR3 sequence is 15 residues long. V was pared by 3 bases and J by 13 bases, with 22 bases between. CDR3: CSARDLRQGDGPLHF. The CDR3 coding sequence is TGCAGTGCTAGGGACCTGCGGCAGGGAGATGGGCCCCTCCACTTT.

This clonotype was counted many times. The J gene is TRBJ2-3, the V gene TRBV20-1; D could derive from TRBD1 or TRBD2 (5 bases each). The CDR3 consists of 15 residues. Germline CDR1 and CDR2: DFQATT and SNEGSKA (reference sequence). The V end was cut by 4 bases, the J end by 2 bases, with 16 bases between. CDR3 nucleotides: TGCAGTGCTATCCCACTGAGGGGATCCACAGATACGCAGTATTTT. Translating it yields CSAIPLRGSTDTQYF.

V gene TRBV7-2 combines with J gene TRBJ2-6; no clear D gene. CDR1 is SGHTA and CDR2 is FQGNSA in the germline V gene. Deletions cut 2 bases from V and 2 bases from J, with 13 bases between. This CDR3 comprises 17 residues. The CDR3 region has the DNA TGTGCCAGCAGCTTATCTGGCCTAGGTCCTGGGGCCAACGTCCTGACTTTC. Residues: CASSLSGLGPGANVLTF.

The chain carries TRBV20-1 and TRBJ1-1; a possible D gene is TRBD1 (6 bases). Germline loops: CDR1 DFQATT, CDR2 SNEGSKA (reference sequence). The CDR3 length is 13 residues. V was shortened by 2 bases and J by 4 bases, with 11 bases between the two germline ends. This CDR3 reads CSARNLGGTEAFF. Written as DNA, the CDR3 is TGCAGTGCTAGAAACCTAGGGGGCACTGAAGCTTTCTTT.

The table lists this clonotype with many counts. The rearrangement uses TRBV6-2 or TRBV6-3 and TRBJ1-6; TRBD1 matches 8 bases. CDR3 length equals 13 residues. Trimming took 4 bases from V and 8 from J; bases not matched to a gene: 1. Germline CDR1 and CDR2: MNHEY and SVGEGT. The CDR3 loop is CASSSGQDSPLHF. Here the CDR3 DNA reads TGTGCCAGCAGTTCGGGACAGGATTCACCCCTCCACTTT.

This clonotype was seen at least ten times. The chain employs TRBV6-5 and TRBJ1-6; 8 nucleotides match TRBD1. CDR1 is MNHEY, CDR2 SVGAGI, per germline. The CDR3 contains 14 residues. Trimming cost V 6 bases and J 7 bases; bases outside gene matches: 5. CDR3 sequence (DNA): TGTGCCAGCAGGCAGGGGGCGCGGAATTCACCCCTCCACTTT. Protein: CASRQGARNSPLHF.

This clonotype has ten or more counts. V is TRBV4-1 and J is TRBJ2-3; 9 bases are shared with TRBD2. Germline CDR1 MGHRA, CDR2 YSYEKL. This CDR3 is 15 amino acids long. V shed 2 bases and J 1 base; nucleotides not matched to a gene: 1. CDR3 protein: CASSQKRGGTDTQYF. CDR3 DNA: TGCGCCAGCAGCCAAAAGCGGGGGGGCACAGATACGCAGTATTTT.

This clonotype was recorded a few times. The chain carries TRBV20-1 and TRBJ1-6, with D hard to call. V was cut by 6 bases and J by 6 bases, with 18 bases left in between. The CDR3 length is 15 residues. Germline CDR1 is DFQATT and CDR2 is SNEGSKA (reference sequence). This CDR3 is CSAMTDGGLNSPLHF. CDR3 bases: TGCAGTGCGATGACGGACGGCGGGCTTAATTCACCCCTCCACTTT.